This TCR beta chain was profiled in a study of cytomegalovirus exposure and HLA in healthy donors. Study-wide results and caveats: Donor immune exposure was known only as CMV serostatus.

Use of 60 Vbeta and 13 Jbeta primers characterized the PCR. This table comes from immunoSEQ multiplex PCR, and its TCRdb copy is limited to in-frame clones, with some not included. The profile shows about 190,000 clones, around 90% of them singletons. In the case of this clone: Its antigen is undetermined.

Sequencing was carried out using PBMCs. The TCR originated in a boy aged 2 to 10 in good health and CMV-seronegative.

CDR3 loop: CASSFSLVGSSGRPQETQYF. Written as DNA, the CDR3 is TGTGCCAGCAGTTTTTCACTAGTAGGTTCTAGCGGAAGGCCGCAAGAGACCCAGTACTTC. V is TRBV28 and J is TRBJ2-5, with TRBD2 matching over 7 bases. Germline lookup yields CDR1 MDHEN and CDR2 SYDVKM. The trim removed 3 bases at V and 2 bases at J, leaving 21 bases unmatched. CDR3 size: 20 residues.